These T cell receptor beta chains were read from a single sample in a study of cytomegalovirus exposure and HLA in healthy donors. TCRdb keeps only in-frame clones here, not all; method: immunoSEQ multiplex PCR. The table lists roughly 140,000 clones, roughly 89% of them singletons, with around 3.2% in the top ten. The sample consisted of PBMCs. All receptors derive from a woman aged 18 to 35 in good health and CMV-seropositive. Each CDR3 is given with its conserved first and last residue. Fields, in order: J gene, V gene, clone size, CDR3 protein. The size field is filled for only some rows; it gives once, few, many or a size class.

TRBJ2-7	TRBV10-3	.	CASQGTGTSYEQYF
TRBJ2-2	TRBV6-5	.	CASTAGGPGGELFF
TRBJ2-7	TRBV18	.	CASSPVQGNSYEQYF
TRBJ2-5	TRBV28	.	CASSVGGSQETQYF
TRBJ1-2	TRBV27	.	CASSFGVSYGYTF
TRBJ2-5	TRBV27	.	CASSLLSLAGETQYF
TRBJ2-7	TRBV6-1	.	CAIGQERSYEQYF
TRBJ1-2	TRBV6-5	.	CASSYSEQSFYGYTF
TRBJ2-1	TRBV7-9	.	CASSFVGSGAYNEQFF
TRBJ2-6	TRBV11-3	.	CASSFKLAGANVLTF
TRBJ1-3	TRBV6-6	.	CAIAQAVTGNTIYF
TRBJ2-5	TRBV27	.	CASSTRLAQETQYF
TRBJ2-7	TRBV28	.	CASSITHSYEQYF
TRBJ2-7	TRBV6-1	.	CASIREGTDSYEQYF
TRBJ1-5	TRBV19	.	CASSIKGSNQPQHF
TRBJ2-5	TRBV29-1	.	CSVEGWEETQYF
TRBJ2-5	TRBV28	.	CASSLVSGTNPETQYF
TRBJ2-7	TRBV11-3	.	CASSLGRSYEQYF
TRBJ2-3	TRBV9	once	CASSPSGTDSTDTQYF
TRBJ2-7	TRBV6-6	.	CASSGQWPGEQYF
TRBJ2-1	TRBV4-1	.	CASSQAASRQGRYNEQFF
TRBJ2-5	TRBV29-1	.	CSVDGLAGVQETQYF
TRBJ2-3	TRBV2	few	CASSTGTEPVPEIF